The 3 T cell receptor beta chains in this list originate from one sample, sequenced in a study of Ad26.COV2.S vaccination and SARS-CoV-2 variants. Treatment of the sample: 15 to 20 received Ad26.COV2.S at low or high dose, single or two shots; 5 received placebo; per-sample allocation not given. Collection of the samples took place on day 63 after the first injection of vaccine or placebo. Assay used: immunoSEQ multiplex PCR; TCRdb lists only in-frame clones, some missing. Counted here are about 280,000 clones, more than 75% occurring once; the ten biggest clones make up less than 3.5%. Sequencing was performed on peripheral blood, taken in a trial of Ad26.COV2.S vaccine versus placebo. All receptors derive from a person aged 18 to 59 who received the Ad26.COV2.S COVID-19 vaccine or a placebo.

The chain uses TRBV9 and TRBJ2-1; no clear D gene. Trimming left V 3 bases short and J 12 bases short, with 13 bases between. Germline CDR1 is SGDLS and CDR2 is YYNGEE. The CDR3 runs to 12 residues. The CDR3 here is CASSAASEVQFF. DNA of the CDR3: TGTGCCAGCAGCGCAGCGAGCGAGGTGCAGTTCTTC. Full variable domain (rest looked up from reference TRBV9 and TRBJ2-1): DSGVTQTPKHLITATGQRVTLRCSPRSGDLSVYWYQQSLDQGLQFLIQYYNGEERAKGNILERFSAQQFPDLHSELNLSSLELGDSALYFCASSAASEVQFFGPGTRLTVL.

V gene TRBV7-2 combines with J gene TRBJ1-1; the D gene is possibly TRBD1 (6 bases). V lost 3 bases to trimming and J lost 4 bases, with 12 bases between them. Germline assignment: CDR1 SGHTA and CDR2 FQGNSA. This CDR3 has 14 amino acids. This chain's CDR3 is CASSLQGWSTEAFF. DNA for the CDR3: TGTGCCAGCAGCTTGCAGGGGTGGAGCACTGAAGCTTTCTTT.

This clone was counted a single time. The chain uses TRBV6-6 and TRBJ2-7, with TRBD2 identical over 12 bases. The CDR3 totals 15 residues. Trimming removed 6 bases from V and 2 bases from J; junction bases left unmatched: 5. The germline CDR1 and CDR2 sequences are MNHNY and SVGAGI (reference sequence). The DNA for the CDR3 is TGTGCCAGCAGCTCACTAGCGGGAGGTCCCTACGAGCAGTACTTC. Translation: CASSSLAGGPYEQYF.